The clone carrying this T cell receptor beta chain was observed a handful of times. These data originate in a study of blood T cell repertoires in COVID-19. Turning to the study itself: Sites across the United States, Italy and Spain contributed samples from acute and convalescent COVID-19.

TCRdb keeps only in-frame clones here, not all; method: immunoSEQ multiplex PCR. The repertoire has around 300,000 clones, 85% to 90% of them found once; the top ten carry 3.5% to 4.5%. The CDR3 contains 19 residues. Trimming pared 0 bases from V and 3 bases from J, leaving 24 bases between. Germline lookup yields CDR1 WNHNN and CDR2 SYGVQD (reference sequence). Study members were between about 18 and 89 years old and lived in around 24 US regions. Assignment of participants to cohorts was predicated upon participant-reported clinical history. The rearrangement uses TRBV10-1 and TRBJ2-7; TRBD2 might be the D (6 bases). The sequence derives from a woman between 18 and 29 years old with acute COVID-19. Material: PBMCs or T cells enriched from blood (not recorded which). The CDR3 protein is CASSESMVPWWRDVYEQYF. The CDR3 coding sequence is TGCGCCAGCAGTGAGTCGATGGTCCCCTGGTGGCGGGACGTCTACGAGCAGTACTTC.